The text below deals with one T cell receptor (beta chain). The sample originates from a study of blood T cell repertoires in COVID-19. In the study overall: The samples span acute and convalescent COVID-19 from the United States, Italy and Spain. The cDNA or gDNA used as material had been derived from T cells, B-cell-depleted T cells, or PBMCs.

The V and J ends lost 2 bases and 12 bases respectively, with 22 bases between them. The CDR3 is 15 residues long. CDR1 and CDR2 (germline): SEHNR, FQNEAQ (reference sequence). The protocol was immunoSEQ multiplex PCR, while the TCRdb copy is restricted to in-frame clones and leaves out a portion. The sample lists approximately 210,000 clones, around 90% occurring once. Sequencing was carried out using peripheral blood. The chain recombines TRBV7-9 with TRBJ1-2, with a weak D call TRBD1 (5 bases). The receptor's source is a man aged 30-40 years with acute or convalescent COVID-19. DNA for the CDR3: TGTGCCAGCAGCTTACTTATGGCAGGGACTATGAGGGACACCTTC. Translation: CASSLLMAGTMRDTF.